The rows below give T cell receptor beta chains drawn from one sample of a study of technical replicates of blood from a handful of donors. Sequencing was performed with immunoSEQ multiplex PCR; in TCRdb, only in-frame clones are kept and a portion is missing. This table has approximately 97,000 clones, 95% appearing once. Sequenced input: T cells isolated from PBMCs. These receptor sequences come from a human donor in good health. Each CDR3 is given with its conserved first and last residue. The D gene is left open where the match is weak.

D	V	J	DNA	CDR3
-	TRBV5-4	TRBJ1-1	TGTGCCAGCAGCCCCGAACGACAGACCATGAACACTGAAGCTTTCTTT	CASSPERQTMNTEAFF
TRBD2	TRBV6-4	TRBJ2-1	TGTGCCAGCAGTCAGGAGCGGGATCTATACAATGAGCAGTTCTTC	CASSQERDLYNEQFF
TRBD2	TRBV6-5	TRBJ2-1	TGTGCCAGCAGTTACTTGGCGGGAGACTCCTACAATGAGCAGTTCTTC	CASSYLAGDSYNEQFF
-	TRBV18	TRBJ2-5	TGTGCCAGCTCTCTGAGGCGCCAGAACCAAGAGACCCAGTACTTC	CASSLRRQNQETQYF
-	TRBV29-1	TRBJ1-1	TGCAGCGTTGTTTTGGAGGGCACTGAAGCTTTCTTT	CSVVLEGTEAFF
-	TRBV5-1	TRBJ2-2	TGCGCCAGCAGCTTGGCCCATTACAGGAGGAACACCGGGGAGCTGTTTTTT	CASSLAHYRRNTGELFF
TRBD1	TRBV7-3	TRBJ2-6	TGTGCCAGCAGCTTAGGGACAGGCTCTGGGGCCAACGTCCTGACTTTC	CASSLGTGSGANVLTF
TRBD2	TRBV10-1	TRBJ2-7	TGCGCCAGCAGTGAGTACGGGACTAGCGACTCCTACGAGCAGTACTTC	CASSEYGTSDSYEQYF
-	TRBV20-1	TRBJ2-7	TGCAGTGCTAGAGCTAATGAGCAGTACTTC	CSARANEQYF
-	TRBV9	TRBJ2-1	TGTGCCAGCAGCTCCAGAGGACAGAACAATGAGCAGTTCTTC	CASSSRGQNNEQFF
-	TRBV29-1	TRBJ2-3	TGCAGCGTTGAGGCGGTAACCACAGATACGCAGTATTTT	CSVEAVTTDTQYF